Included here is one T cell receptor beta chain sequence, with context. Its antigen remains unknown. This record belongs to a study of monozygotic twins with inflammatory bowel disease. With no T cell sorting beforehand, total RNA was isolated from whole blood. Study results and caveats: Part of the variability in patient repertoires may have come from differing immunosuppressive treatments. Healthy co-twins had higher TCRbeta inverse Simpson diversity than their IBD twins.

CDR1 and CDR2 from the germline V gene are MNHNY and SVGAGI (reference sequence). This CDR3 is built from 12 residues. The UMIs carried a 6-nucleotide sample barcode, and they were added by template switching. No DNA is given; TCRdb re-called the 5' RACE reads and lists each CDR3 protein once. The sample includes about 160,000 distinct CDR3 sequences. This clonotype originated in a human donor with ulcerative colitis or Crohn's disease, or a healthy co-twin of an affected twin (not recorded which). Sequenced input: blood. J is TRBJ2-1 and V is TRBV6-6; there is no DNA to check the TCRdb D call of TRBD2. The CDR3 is CASSYSREGQFF.